Presented here are 3 T cell receptor beta chains from one specimen sequenced in a study of cytomegalovirus exposure and HLA in healthy donors. Amplification used 60 Vbeta primers and 13 Jbeta primers. Clones were sequenced by immunoSEQ multiplex PCR, and TCRdb holds only the in-frame ones, with some missing. The data show 95,000 to 150,000 clones, roughly a tenth seen once. The sample comprised PBMCs. The receptors come from a woman aged 18 to 35 in good health and CMV-seropositive.

This clone was seen a handful of times. The chain uses TRBV28 and TRBJ2-3; D is undetermined. The germline V and J ends were trimmed by 2 bases and 5 bases, with 11 bases remaining between them. The CDR3 sequence is 14 residues long. CDR1 is MDHEN, CDR2 SYDVKM, per germline. Here the CDR3 reads CASSLGDRGDTQYF. In DNA form, the CDR3 reads TGTGCCAGCAGTTTAGGAGACCGAGGAGATACGCAGTATTTT.

The chain links TRBV5-1 to TRBJ2-3; 11 nucleotides line up with TRBD1. After removal of 4 bases from V and 3 bases from J, the junction contained 4 bases not matched to a gene. The germline CDR1 and CDR2 sequences are SGHRS and YFSETQ. This CDR3 region has 15 residues. The CDR3 loop is CASSPGTGGTDTQYF. The CDR3 bases are TGCGCCAGCAGCCCTGGGACAGGGGGAACAGATACGCAGTATTTT.

This rearrangement joins TRBV13 to TRBJ2-7; no clear D. Trimming took off 5 bases at V and 4 bases at J, with 9 bases between the two ends. The length of the CDR3 is 12 residues. The V gene's germline CDR1 is PRHDT and CDR2 FYEKMQ (reference sequence). Here the CDR3 reads CASSRARYEQYF. Written as DNA, the CDR3 is TGTGCCAGCAGCCGCGCTCGATACGAGCAGTACTTC.